This TCR beta chain was sequenced for a study of T cell clones after liver transplantation. Produced via immunoSEQ multiplex PCR; TCRdb's table is partial and in-frame only. The data show about 15,000 clones, approximately 82% seen once. Trimming cost V 0 bases and J 0 bases, with 22 bases left between them. The CDR3 is made up of 20 amino acids. Germline V CDR1 and CDR2: SGHKS, YYEKEE (reference sequence). This specimen consisted of CD8+ T cells from blood, obtained approximately 43 months after liver transplant. The V gene is TRBV5-5, the J gene TRBJ1-5; tentatively, D is TRBD1 (5 bases). This sequence originates from a human patient who received a liver transplant. Some T cells may be supplied by the graft donor. DNA for the CDR3: TGTGCCAGCAGCTTGGATCCTGACAGACATTACACAAATAGCAATCAGCCCCAGCATTTT. This codes for CASSLDPDRHYTNSNQPQHF.